Listed here are 29 T cell receptor beta chains from one sample, sequenced in a study of blood T cell repertoires in COVID-19. Sequencing was performed with immunoSEQ multiplex PCR; in TCRdb, only in-frame clones are kept and a portion is missing. This repertoire shows 100,000 or so clones, just over 90% found once; its top ten account for 3% to 4.5%. The sample comprised peripheral blood. These receptors came from a woman in her forties or fifties in a cohort sampled during active COVID-19.

V and J are TRBV5-4 and TRBJ1-4, with 8 bases that match TRBD1. Unmatched junction bases numbered 1, after V lost 0 bases and J lost 3 bases. The CDR3 extends over 15 amino acids. Germline-derived CDR1 and CDR2 are SGHNT and YYREEE (reference sequence). The CDR3 region has the DNA TGTGCCAGCAGCTTGGGGGACAGGCCTAATGAAAAACTGTTTTTT. This encodes CASSLGDRPNEKLFF.

The chain links TRBV5-4 to TRBJ2-1; D remains unclear. The length of the CDR3 is 11 residues. CDR1 is SGHNT, CDR2 YYREEE, per germline (reference sequence). V was trimmed by 1 base and J by 7 bases, leaving 3 bases between them. Here the CDR3 reads CASSLSNEQFF. CDR3 nucleotide sequence: TGTGCCAGCAGCTTGTCTAATGAGCAGTTCTTC.

The V call is TRBV4-1, the J call TRBJ1-2, with D perhaps matching TRBD1 (5 bases). Germline CDR1 MGHRA, CDR2 YSYEKL. The CDR3 length is 14 residues. The V end was cut by 0 bases, the J end by 5 bases, with 10 bases between. The CDR3 spells CASSQEPGQYGYTF. CDR3 DNA sequence: TGCGCCAGCAGCCAAGAGCCAGGGCAATATGGCTACACCTTC.

The chain joins TRBV14 to TRBJ1-2; 9 positions match TRBD1. Trimming cost V 10 bases and J 8 bases; bases outside gene matches: 11. CDR3 length: 13 amino acids. Germline lookup yields CDR1 SGHDN and CDR2 FVKESK. The CDR3: CAISTQGAKGYTF. The CDR3 DNA is TGTGCCATCAGTACACAGGGGGCGAAAGGCTACACCTTC.

This chain joins TRBV28 and TRBJ1-2, with 9 bases aligning to TRBD1. J lost 7 bases, V lost 7 bases, and 7 bases had no gene match. The germline CDR1 and CDR2 sequences are MDHEN and SYDVKM. CDR3 length: 13 residues. CDR3: CASIRTGASGYTF. Written as DNA, the CDR3 is TGTGCCAGCATTAGGACAGGGGCAAGTGGCTACACCTTC.

CDR3 amino acids: CASSEQGVRSGNTIYF. The CDR3, as DNA: TGTGCCAGTAGTGAACAGGGGGTCAGGTCTGGAAACACCATATATTTT. V is TRBV19 and J is TRBJ1-3; 8 nucleotides agree with TRBD1. The germline V gene encodes CDR1 LNHDA and CDR2 SQIVND (reference sequence). The CDR3 consists of 16 residues. Trimming took 5 bases from V and 1 from J; bases not matched to a gene: 7.

This clone occurred a few times. The V gene is TRBV27, the J gene TRBJ2-7, with D maybe TRBD1 (6 bases). This CDR3 spans 14 amino acids. Between the trimmed V and J ends, which lost 7 bases and 5 bases, there was a span of 18 bases. From germline, CDR1 is MNHEY and CDR2 SMNVEV (reference sequence). The CDR3 DNA sequence: TGTGCCAGCAAAATTCAGGGACAAAGCGACGAGCAGTACTTC. Translating gives CASKIQGQSDEQYF.

In DNA, the CDR3 is TGTGCCAGTAGTATAGGGGCGGGACTTCCCATCGGAGATGAGCAGTTCTTC. As protein: CASSIGAGLPIGDEQFF. The chain links TRBV19 to TRBJ2-1; D may be TRBD2 (6 bases). V shed 1 base and J shed 8 bases, with 21 bases lying between them. The germline V gene has CDR1 LNHDA and CDR2 SQIVND (reference sequence). The CDR3 has 17 residues.

A remark on this clone: At one of its ends the junction is not consistent with the germline gene, which may arise from a read error. This chain links TRBV2 with TRBJ1-2; 10 positions agree with TRBD1. The V gene's germline CDR1 is SNHLY and CDR2 FYNNEI. The CDR3 totals 16 residues. CDR3 nucleotide sequence: TGTGCCAGCAGTGAAAAGGGGGACAGGGGCGCCCTAAGAAGGCGCTTC. This codes for CASSEKGDRGALRRRF.

For this clone: The sample has other DNA sequences that encode this CDR3 too. The chain has TRBV12-3 or TRBV12-4 and TRBJ1-2; no clear D gene. V lost 3 bases and J lost 8, with 10 bases in between. This CDR3 is 12 amino acids long. CDR3 sequence: CASSFLGGGYTF. The CDR3 DNA reads as TGTGCCAGCAGTTTTCTGGGCGGGGGCTACACCTTC.

For the CDR3, the DNA is TGTGCCAGCAGCTTCGGGTATGAGCAGTTCTTC. It codes for CASSFGYEQFF. This sequence joins TRBV7-9 and TRBJ2-1, with D uncertain. The CDR3 length is 11 residues. Trimming cost V 3 bases and J 8 bases, with 5 bases left between them. Germline V gene sequence: CDR1 SEHNR, CDR2 FQNEAQ (reference sequence).

V usage is TRBV12-5 and J usage is TRBJ2-3, with D possibly matching TRBD2 (5 bases). The germline CDR1 and CDR2 sequences are LGHNT and FRNRAP. The germline V and J ends were trimmed by 3 bases and 5 bases, with 15 bases remaining between them. The CDR3 has 15 amino acids. The CDR3 loop reads CASGFGLGRVDTQYF. CDR3 nucleotide sequence: TGTGCTAGTGGTTTCGGACTCGGACGGGTAGATACGCAGTATTTT.

The chain employs TRBV5-1 and TRBJ1-1; D gene uncertain. V lost 0 bases and J 7 bases, leaving 10 bases between the germline ends. The germline V gene encodes CDR1 SGHRS and CDR2 YFSETQ. This CDR3 is 13 amino acids long. CDR3 protein: CASSLGGSVEAFF. As DNA, the CDR3 is TGCGCCAGCAGCTTGGGAGGGTCAGTTGAAGCTTTCTTT.

The rearrangement uses TRBV5-4 and TRBJ1-2; 10 bases match TRBD1. In germline, CDR1 is SGHNT, CDR2 YYREEE (reference sequence). The CDR3 extends over 17 amino acids. The J segment lost 3 bases and the V segment lost 4 bases, leaving 12 bases of the junction unmatched. The CDR3 nucleotides are TGTGCCAGCAGCGACTGGGACAGGGGCGCCCCACACTATGGCTACACCTTC. Translation: CASSDWDRGAPHYGYTF. The full variable domain, rest sourced from reference TRBV5-4 and TRBJ1-2, is ETGVTQSPTHLIKTRGQQVTLRCSSQSGHNTVSWYQQALGQGPQFIFQYYREEENGRGNFPPRFSGLQFPNYSSELNVNALELDDSALYLCASSDWDRGAPHYGYTFGSGTRLTVV.

This chain uses TRBV6-1 with TRBJ2-5; 11 bases are shared with TRBD2. The V gene end was trimmed by 4 bases and the J gene end by 2 bases; junction bases not matched to a gene: 6. Germline V gene lookup returns CDR1 MNHNS and CDR2 SASEGT. This CDR3 is 16 amino acids long. The CDR3 DNA follows: TGTGCCAGCAGTGGGTTACTAGCGGGGGAACAAGAGACCCAGTACTTC. Its translation: CASSGLLAGEQETQYF.

As regards this clone: Germline is not matched at one junction end, which may reflect a read error. The chain carries TRBV28 and TRBJ1-2; D is unresolved. Germline V CDR1 and CDR2: MDHEN, SYDVKM. The CDR3 runs to 14 residues. The CDR3 nucleotides read TGTGCCAACAGTCCAACTCTTAACTCCTATGGCTACACCTTC. It encodes CANSPTLNSYGYTF.

The rearrangement joins TRBV5-4 to TRBJ1-6, with a weak D call TRBD1 (6 bases). The germline V and J ends were trimmed by 3 bases and 7 bases, with 11 bases remaining between them. Germline CDR1 reads SGHNT; CDR2 reads YYREEE (reference sequence). This CDR3 spans 14 amino acids. The CDR3 loop reads CASSSRQGNSPLHF. The CDR3 region has the DNA TGTGCCAGCAGCTCCAGGCAGGGGAATTCACCCCTCCACTTT.

The chain couples TRBV10-1 to TRBJ2-7; D ambiguous. This CDR3 region has 16 residues. V lost 8 bases and J lost 0, with 20 bases in between. Germline V gene data show CDR1 as WNHNN and CDR2 as SYGVQD (reference sequence). Here the CDR3 reads CASPVTIALLSYEQYF. The CDR3, as DNA: TGCGCCAGCCCCGTTACGATAGCCTTACTCTCCTACGAGCAGTACTTC.

This clone was seen a single time. The chain is built from TRBV7-2 and TRBJ2-5, with 9 bases aligning to TRBD2. Germline V gene data show CDR1 as SGHTA and CDR2 as FQGNSA. Trimming took 7 bases from V and 1 from J; bases not matched to a gene: 10. The CDR3 extends over 16 amino acids. The CDR3 spells CASNSGAGGIQETQYF. CDR3 sequence (DNA): TGTGCCAGCAACTCTGGAGCGGGGGGAATCCAAGAGACCCAGTACTTC.

This sequence joins TRBV2 and TRBJ1-1; D is undetermined. The CDR3 runs 12 residues. The V end was cut by 4 bases, the J end by 3 bases, with 6 bases between. The V gene's germline CDR1 is SNHLY and CDR2 FYNNEI. CDR3 sequence reads: CASSVSYTEAFF. In nucleotides, the CDR3 is TGTGCCAGCAGTGTTTCCTACACTGAAGCTTTCTTT.

The chain joins TRBV6-6 to TRBJ2-5; D unclear. This CDR3 has 11 residues. The germline V and J ends were trimmed by 8 bases and 2 bases, with 6 bases remaining between them. In germline, CDR1 is MNHNY, CDR2 SVGAGI (reference sequence). The CDR3 region is CASSEQETQYF. CDR3 coding DNA: TGTGCCAGCTCTGAGCAAGAGACCCAGTACTTC.

This chain connects TRBV5-8 to TRBJ1-2; D is perhaps TRBD1 (6 bases). Per germline, CDR1 SGHTS and CDR2 YDEGEE. This CDR3 comprises 15 residues. The germline V and J ends were trimmed by 0 bases and 6 bases, with 15 bases remaining between them. The CDR3 DNA reads as TGTGCCAGCAGCTTGGGTCAGGGGATAGCTAATGGCTACACCTTC. The encoded protein is CASSLGQGIANGYTF.

As for this clone: The conserved phenylalanine or tryptophan is not found at the CDR3 terminus, so this likely reflects a read error. No DNA is shown, since the ends of the CDR3 on it are uncertain; the CDR3 is the one TCRdb lists. The CDR3 spells CASSPTGTGRVAV. The chain recombines TRBV18 with TRBJ1-1; the tabulated D call, TRBD1, remains unverified against the DNA. The CDR3 length is 13 residues, termini included. From germline, CDR1 is KGHSH and CDR2 LQKENI.

The chain carries TRBV10-3 and TRBJ1-2; TRBD1 matches at 10 bases. The V segment lost 3 bases and the J segment 1 base; nucleotides outside the gene matches: 2. The germline V gene encodes CDR1 ENHRY and CDR2 SYGVKD. The CDR3 totals 15 residues. The CDR3 here is CAISDRTGGNYGYTF. CDR3 DNA sequence: TGTGCCATCAGTGACAGGACAGGGGGTAACTATGGCTACACCTTC.

V is TRBV4-1 and J is TRBJ2-7; unclear D gene. The germline CDR1 and CDR2 sequences are MGHRA and YSYEKL. V lost 1 base and J 4 bases, leaving 11 bases between the germline ends. The CDR3 contains 14 residues. Here the CDR3 DNA reads TGCGCCAGCAGCCAAGCCTTTCGGAGTTACGAGCAGTACTTC. Amino acids: CASSQAFRSYEQYF.

CDR3 sequence: CASSYSIGVVGDTQYF. In DNA form, the CDR3 reads TGTGCCAGCAGTTACTCGATCGGGGTGGTGGGAGATACGCAGTATTTT. This chain uses TRBV6-5 with TRBJ2-3; a weak D match, TRBD2 (5 bases). CDR3 length equals 16 residues. Per the germline V gene, CDR1 is MNHEY and CDR2 is SVGAGI. V shed 0 bases and J shed 5 bases, with 15 bases lying between them.

The V gene is TRBV27, the J gene TRBJ1-5, with D perhaps matching TRBD1 (5 bases). CDR3 length: 13 amino acids. Germline V gene sequence: CDR1 MNHEY, CDR2 SMNVEV (reference sequence). The V and J ends lost 7 bases and 6 bases respectively, with 13 bases between them. In nucleotides, the CDR3 is TGTGCCAGCACCAAGGGAAGGGGTCAGCCCCAGCATTTT. Translated: CASTKGRGQPQHF.

This clone was observed a few times. The V and J genes are TRBV29-1 and TRBJ1-1, with 8 bases matching TRBD1. The CDR3 totals 13 residues. The V segment lost 0 bases and the J segment 6 bases; nucleotides outside the gene matches: 3. The germline V gene encodes CDR1 SQVTM and CDR2 ANQGSEA. In DNA, the CDR3 is TGCAGCGTTGAAGAGGTACAGGGGGCTGAAGCTTTCTTT. Translated, it gives CSVEEVQGAEAFF.

The V call is TRBV9, the J call TRBJ2-1; 8 nucleotides line up with TRBD2. Per germline, CDR1 SGDLS and CDR2 YYNGEE. J gave up 5 bases and V 0 bases, and 4 bases lay outside the gene matches. This CDR3 is 15 amino acids long. In nucleotides, the CDR3 is TGTGCCAGCAGCGTAGATGGCGGGAGGCACAATGAGCAGTTCTTC. Translating it yields CASSVDGGRHNEQFF.